The next 25 T cell receptor beta chains were all read from a single sample in a study of blood T cell repertoires in COVID-19. Sequencing was performed with immunoSEQ multiplex PCR; in TCRdb, only in-frame clones are kept and a portion is missing. Among 150,000 to 200,000 clones listed, about 80% were seen once. Specimen: PBMCs or T cells enriched from blood (not recorded which). The receptor source for this set is a woman aged 55-70 years with acute COVID-19.

This chain uses TRBV7-9 with TRBJ2-2; 10 positions match TRBD2. Germline trimming cut 6 bases from V and 3 bases from J; bases unmatched to any gene: 13. This CDR3 spans 18 amino acids. Germline values: CDR1 SEHNR, CDR2 FQNEAQ (reference sequence). CDR3 residues: CASRPGLARLGYTGELFF. In nucleotides, the CDR3 is TGTGCCAGCAGGCCGGGACTAGCGAGACTGGGGTACACCGGGGAGCTGTTTTTT.

V is TRBV28 and J is TRBJ1-2; D might be TRBD1 (6 bases). From germline, CDR1 is MDHEN and CDR2 SYDVKM. The CDR3 covers 11 residues. The CDR3 here is CAAGDVSGYTF. The DNA for the CDR3 is TGTGCTGCAGGGGACGTAAGTGGCTACACCTTC.

The gene calls are TRBV7-2 and TRBJ1-5, with 7 bases aligning to TRBD1. This CDR3 comprises 14 residues. Germline assignment: CDR1 SGHTA and CDR2 FQGNSA. Unmatched junction bases numbered 4, after V lost 1 base and J lost 7 bases. The CDR3 sequence is CASSLGRGRQPQHF. CDR3 nucleotide sequence: TGTGCCAGCAGCTTAGGTAGGGGGCGGCAGCCCCAGCATTTT.

This clone was picked up a small number of times. The gene calls are TRBV18 and TRBJ1-5; D is unresolved. This CDR3 spans 15 amino acids. V shed 4 bases and J shed 1 base, with 11 bases lying between them. The germline V gene has CDR1 KGHSH and CDR2 LQKENI. The CDR3 is CASSQSASSNQPQHF. In DNA form, the CDR3 reads TGTGCCAGCTCACAAAGCGCAAGCAGCAATCAGCCCCAGCATTTT.

This sequence joins TRBV27 and TRBJ2-1, with 10 bases that match TRBD2. J lost 15 bases, V lost 6 bases, and 17 bases had no gene match. This CDR3 region has 15 residues. The V gene's germline CDR1 is MNHEY and CDR2 SMNVEV (reference sequence). The CDR3 loop reads CASSLYSGRHGVAFF. CDR3 nucleotides: TGTGCCAGCAGCCTTTATAGCGGGAGGCACGGGGTTGCGTTCTTC.

Points on this clone: One junction end disagrees with the germline gene, perhaps due to a read error. V usage is TRBV5-4 and J usage is TRBJ2-1, with 9 bases aligning to TRBD1. Germline CDR1 SGHNT, CDR2 YYREEE (reference sequence). The CDR3 is 12 amino acids. DNA for the CDR3: TGTGCCAGCAGCTTGGACGGGACAGGGCGGATCTTC. It codes for CASSLDGTGRIF.

Here the CDR3 DNA reads TGTGCCAGCAGCCCCGGGGGGGGGTCCGTGAGCTCCTATAATTCACCCCTCCACTTT. Encoded protein: CASSPGGGSVSSYNSPLHF. The V and J genes are TRBV9 and TRBJ1-6; tentatively, D is TRBD1 (5 bases). Trimming took off 4 bases at V and 0 bases at J, with 20 bases between the two ends. Germline V gene sequence: CDR1 SGDLS, CDR2 YYNGEE. CDR3 length: 19 residues.

The CDR3 DNA follows: TGTGCCAGCAGTTTTTGGCGGGATCAGCCCCAGCATTTT. As protein: CASSFWRDQPQHF. The chain joins TRBV27 to TRBJ1-5; D ambiguous. This CDR3 has 13 amino acids. The V gene lost 3 bases and the J gene lost 5 bases, with 8 bases spanning the gap. Germline loops: CDR1 MNHEY, CDR2 SMNVEV (reference sequence).

The chain links TRBV4-3 to TRBJ2-3; TRBD1 matches 8 bases. The germline CDR1 and CDR2 sequences are LGHNA and YSLEER. Trimming took 0 bases from V and 3 from J; bases not matched to a gene: 11. The CDR3 consists of 18 residues. For the CDR3, the DNA is TGCGCCAGCAGCCAAGATTTGGGCGGAACAGGGGGTACAGATACGCAGTATTTT. Amino acids: CASSQDLGGTGGTDTQYF.

The chain uses TRBV7-9 and TRBJ1-4; 8 bases are shared with TRBD1. CDR1 is SEHNR, CDR2 FQNEAQ, per germline (reference sequence). V trimming: 5 bases; J trimming: 11 bases; junction bases outside the gene matches: 7. The CDR3 is 13 amino acids. CDR3 sequence: CASSTQGADKLFF. The DNA for the CDR3 is TGTGCCAGCAGCACGCAGGGGGCAGACAAACTGTTTTTT. The complete variable domain, with remaining parts taken from reference TRBV7-9 and TRBJ1-4, reads DTGVSQNPRHKITKRGQNVTFRCDPISEHNRLYWYRQTLGQGPEFLTYFQNEAQLEKSRLLSDRFSAERPKGSFSTLEIQRTEQGDSAMYLCASSTQGADKLFFGSGTQLSVL.

CDR3 sequence (DNA): TGTGCCAGCAGCTCCCCCCCAGGAGGAACGAACACCGGGGAGCTGTTTTTT. It is translated as CASSSPPGGTNTGELFF. This sequence joins TRBV11-2 and TRBJ2-2; D possibly corresponds to TRBD2 (5 bases). V lost 4 bases and J lost 0, with 15 bases in between. Germline CDR1 SGHAT, CDR2 FQNNGV. The CDR3 is 17 amino acids. Filled out from reference TRBV11-2 and TRBJ2-2, the complete variable domain reads EAGVAQSPRYKIIEKRQSVAFWCNPISGHATLYWYQQILGQGPKLLIQFQNNGVVDDSQLPKDRFSAERLKGVDSTLKIQPAKLEDSAVYLCASSSPPGGTNTGELFFGEGSRLTVL.

J is TRBJ2-5 and V is TRBV9, with D possibly being TRBD1 (6 bases). Germline CDR1 is SGDLS and CDR2 is YYNGEE. The V and J ends lost 2 bases and 4 bases respectively, with 15 bases between them. The CDR3 is made up of 15 amino acids. This chain's CDR3 is CASSVRDNSGETQYF. In DNA, the CDR3 is TGTGCCAGCAGCGTCCGGGACAACTCCGGAGAGACCCAGTACTTC.

There are a few counts of this clone. This chain uses TRBV18 with TRBJ2-7; TRBD2 aligns across 15 bases. J lost 13 bases, V lost 3 bases, and 16 bases had no gene match. The V gene's germline CDR1 is KGHSH and CDR2 LQKENI. The CDR3 extends over 17 amino acids. DNA for the CDR3: TGTGCCAGCTCACCTTCCCCCCTACGGACTAGCGGGGGGGTTAATTACGTC. Translation gives CASSPSPLRTSGGVNYV.

This chain links TRBV28 with TRBJ1-5, with 7 bases aligning to TRBD1. Germline assignment: CDR1 MDHEN and CDR2 SYDVKM. J lost 4 bases, V lost 4 bases, and 4 bases had no gene match. The CDR3 loop spans 14 amino acids. The CDR3 sequence is CASSSVDRNQPQHF. The CDR3 DNA reads TGTGCCAGCAGTTCTGTGGACAGGAATCAGCCCCAGCATTTT.

This clone was counted a few times. J is TRBJ1-5 and V is TRBV18; D uncertain. This CDR3 spans 16 amino acids. Germline V CDR1 and CDR2: KGHSH, LQKENI. V lost 5 bases and J lost 1, with 15 bases in between. DNA for the CDR3: TGTGCCAGCTCATCGTCATCGGGTACCAGCAATCAGCCCCAGCATTTT. Residues: CASSSSSGTSNQPQHF.

This clone was seen once. The chain has TRBV12-5 and TRBJ2-6, with 9 bases identical to TRBD1. The V gene end was trimmed by 2 bases and the J gene end by 3 bases; junction bases not matched to a gene: 2. This CDR3 is built from 16 residues. Germline CDR1 LGHNT, CDR2 FRNRAP. CDR3 residues: CASGLWTGVGANVLTF. For the CDR3, the DNA is TGTGCTAGTGGTTTGTGGACAGGGGTTGGGGCCAACGTCCTGACTTTC. Supplemented by reference TRBV12-5 and TRBJ2-6, the full variable domain reads DARVTQTPRHKVTEMGQEVTMRCQPILGHNTVFWYRQTMMQGLELLAYFRNRAPLDDSGMPKDRFSAEMPDATLATLKIQPSEPRDSAVYFCASGLWTGVGANVLTFGAGSRLTVL.

The gene calls are TRBV12-5 and TRBJ2-3; 9 bases map to TRBD1. The CDR3 has 15 amino acids. Germline loops: CDR1 LGHNT, CDR2 FRNRAP. V shed 6 bases and J 3 bases; nucleotides not matched to a gene: 7. The CDR3 nucleotides read TGTGCTAGTGGCCCACCAGGACAGGGGACAGATACGCAGTATTTT. It codes for CASGPPGQGTDTQYF.

V and J are TRBV9 and TRBJ2-1; D is perhaps TRBD2 (5 bases). Germline CDR1 is SGDLS and CDR2 is YYNGEE. V dropped 4 bases and J dropped 2 bases, with 13 bases sitting between them. The CDR3 length is 15 residues. The CDR3, as DNA: TGTGCCAGCAGCCCAAGGAGCGGTCCCTACAATGAGCAGTTCTTC. Translation: CASSPRSGPYNEQFF. Complete variable domain (other parts from reference TRBV9 and TRBJ2-1): DSGVTQTPKHLITATGQRVTLRCSPRSGDLSVYWYQQSLDQGLQFLIQYYNGEERAKGNILERFSAQQFPDLHSELNLSSLELGDSALYFCASSPRSGPYNEQFFGPGTRLTVL.

The chain joins TRBV11-2 to TRBJ2-7, with 7 bases identical to TRBD2. Germline assignment: CDR1 SGHAT and CDR2 FQNNGV. The CDR3 loop spans 14 amino acids. J was trimmed by 6 bases and V by 5 bases; bases with no gene match: 10. The CDR3 protein is CASSPEGLMGEQYF. CDR3 nucleotides: TGTGCCAGCAGCCCAGAGGGACTAATGGGCGAGCAGTACTTC.

The V call is TRBV6-5, the J call TRBJ2-1; D gene unclear. This CDR3 region has 14 residues. Trimming removed 0 bases from V and 7 bases from J, with 10 bases in between. From germline, CDR1 is MNHEY and CDR2 SVGAGI. In DNA, the CDR3 is TGTGCCAGCAGTTACTCGAGGAGACTTAATGAGCAGTTCTTC. It is translated as CASSYSRRLNEQFF.

The chain links TRBV4-3 to TRBJ1-1, with D perhaps TRBD1 (5 bases). The CDR3 runs 15 residues. Germline V CDR1 and CDR2: LGHNA, YSLEER. V lost 8 bases to trimming and J lost 0 bases, with 16 bases between them. This chain's CDR3 is CASGARPPMNTEAFF. Written as DNA, the CDR3 is TGCGCCAGCGGGGCCCGGCCCCCTATGAACACTGAAGCTTTCTTT.

J is TRBJ1-2 and V is TRBV6-5; no definite D call. Trimming shortened V by 6 bases and J by 7 bases, and 18 bases separated the two germline ends. This CDR3 has 14 amino acids. Germline loops: CDR1 MNHEY, CDR2 SVGAGI. The CDR3 reads CASRSLTFLFGYTF. The CDR3 nucleotides read TGTGCCAGCAGGAGCCTGACATTCCTCTTTGGCTACACCTTC.

This clone was picked up a small number of times. This chain links TRBV27 with TRBJ2-7; D is perhaps TRBD1 (6 bases). The CDR3 is made up of 14 amino acids. Trimming left V 4 bases short and J 5 bases short, with 15 bases between. The germline V gene encodes CDR1 MNHEY and CDR2 SMNVEV (reference sequence). The CDR3 DNA reads as TGTGCCAGCAGTTCTAACAGGGATTTGAACGAGCAGTACTTC. Amino acid sequence: CASSSNRDLNEQYF.

This clone was seen only a few times. The rearrangement joins TRBV18 to TRBJ1-4, with D hard to call. Germline-derived CDR1 and CDR2 are KGHSH and LQKENI. CDR3 length: 14 residues. V gave up 5 bases and J gave up 8 bases, with 15 bases separating them. The CDR3 DNA sequence: TGTGCCAGCTCATCGCAGTCAAGAAAGGAAAAACTGTTTTTT. This gives the protein CASSSQSRKEKLFF.

J is TRBJ2-7 and V is TRBV5-4, with 10 nucleotides matching TRBD2. The CDR3 consists of 14 residues. With V trimmed by 4 bases and J by 5 bases, 6 bases remained unmatched. Germline lookup yields CDR1 SGHNT and CDR2 YYREEE (reference sequence). CDR3 DNA: TGTGCCAGCAGCCCGACTAGCGGGCGAAACGAGCAGTACTTC. Its translation is CASSPTSGRNEQYF.